The 25 T cell receptor beta chains below all came from one sample that was sequenced in a study of blood T cell repertoires in COVID-19. Assay: immunoSEQ multiplex PCR; the TCRdb copy retains only in-frame clones and omits some. The table records over 85,000 clones, 80% to 90% of them present only once. The material sequenced was peripheral blood. The source is a woman aged 55-69 years with acute or convalescent COVID-19.

The rearrangement joins TRBV19 to TRBJ2-2; 9 bases fit TRBD1. Trimming took 4 bases from V and 6 from J; bases not matched to a gene: 6. This CDR3 has 15 residues. Germline V gene lookup returns CDR1 LNHDA and CDR2 SQIVND (reference sequence). This CDR3 is CASSTTGGPSGELFF. In DNA, the CDR3 is TGTGCCAGTAGTACGACAGGGGGTCCCTCCGGGGAGCTGTTTTTT.

The V gene is TRBV19, the J gene TRBJ1-1, with no clear D. Per germline, CDR1 LNHDA and CDR2 SQIVND (reference sequence). The CDR3 loop spans 14 amino acids. V was cut by 1 base and J by 2 bases, with 8 bases left in between. The CDR3 sequence is CASSIGSRNTEAFF. The CDR3 region has the DNA TGTGCCAGTAGTATAGGGTCCAGAAACACTGAAGCTTTCTTT.

The chain is built from TRBV5-3 and TRBJ2-7, with 12 nucleotides matching TRBD1. TRBV5-3 is reported as an ORF; its role is uncertain. This CDR3 is 16 amino acids long. The V segment lost 2 bases and the J segment 9 bases; nucleotides outside the gene matches: 12. The CDR3 region is CARSFPPGQGARGQYF. CDR3 sequence (DNA): TGTGCCAGAAGCTTCCCCCCGGGACAGGGGGCTCGGGGGCAGTACTTC.

J is TRBJ1-6 and V is TRBV29-1; a weak D match, TRBD1 (5 bases). In germline, CDR1 is SQVTM, CDR2 ANQGSEA. V was pared by 2 bases and J by 14 bases, with 13 bases between. This CDR3 contains 12 residues. The CDR3 coding sequence is TGCAGCGTTGAAACGGGGGGGGAGGCCCTCCACTTT. Its translation: CSVETGGEALHF.

The gene calls are TRBV20-1 and TRBJ1-1, with no clear D. V was trimmed by 1 base and J by 5 bases, leaving 5 bases between them. From germline, CDR1 is DFQATT and CDR2 SNEGSKA (reference sequence). CDR3 length equals 11 residues. CDR3 sequence: CSARGGTEAFF. The CDR3 nucleotides read TGCAGTGCTAGAGGAGGGACTGAAGCTTTCTTT.

The chain uses TRBV19 and TRBJ1-2; 8 nucleotides match TRBD1. V was pared by 4 bases and J by 1 base, with 2 bases of the junction left unmatched. Germline CDR1 LNHDA, CDR2 SQIVND (reference sequence). The CDR3 runs 14 residues. For the CDR3, the DNA is TGTGCCAGTAGTAAAGGACAGGGTAACTATGGCTACACCTTC. Translation gives CASSKGQGNYGYTF. Looking up the rest from reference TRBV19 and TRBJ1-2 gives the full variable domain: DGGITQSPKYLFRKEGQNVTLSCEQNLNHDAMYWYRQDPGQGLRLIYYSQIVNDFQKGDIAEGYSVSREKKESFPLTVTSAQKNPTAFYLCASSKGQGNYGYTFGSGTRLTVV.

This sequence joins TRBV19 and TRBJ2-7; 8 bases line up with TRBD1. There are 14 residues in the CDR3. CDR1 is LNHDA, CDR2 SQIVND, per germline (reference sequence). After removal of 7 bases from V and 0 bases from J, the junction contained 5 bases not matched to a gene. CDR3 nucleotide sequence: TGTGCCAGTACCTGGACAGGGACCTCCTACGAGCAGTACTTC. This gives the protein CASTWTGTSYEQYF.

The chain combines TRBV6-2 or TRBV6-3 with TRBJ1-1, with D unclear. Trimming pared 2 bases from V and 4 bases from J, leaving 11 bases between. The CDR3 runs to 14 residues. Germline lookup yields CDR1 MNHEY and CDR2 SVGEGT. The CDR3 loop is CASSYMRFSTEAFF. In DNA, the CDR3 is TGTGCCAGCAGTTACATGAGGTTTAGCACTGAAGCTTTCTTT.

The chain is built from TRBV6-6 and TRBJ1-2, with 9 bases matching TRBD1. The CDR3 covers 14 residues. Germline trimming cut 7 bases from V and 8 bases from J; bases unmatched to any gene: 11. The germline V gene encodes CDR1 MNHNY and CDR2 SVGAGI (reference sequence). CDR3 nucleotides: TGTGCCAGCAACCCAGGGACAGGGCTTGAGGGCTACACCTTC. Translating it yields CASNPGTGLEGYTF.

The V and J genes are TRBV6-5 and TRBJ2-1; D is possibly TRBD1 (6 bases). Deletions cut 6 bases from V and 2 bases from J, with 11 bases between. Per germline, CDR1 MNHEY and CDR2 SVGAGI. CDR3 size: 14 residues. The CDR3 region is CASSDQGPYNEQFF. Written as DNA, the CDR3 is TGTGCCAGCAGCGATCAGGGGCCCTACAATGAGCAGTTCTTC.

V and J are TRBV7-9 and TRBJ1-1, with 8 positions matching TRBD1. This CDR3 region has 13 residues. Trimming removed 6 bases from V and 5 bases from J; junction bases left unmatched: 5. Looked up from germline, CDR1 is SEHNR and CDR2 is FQNEAQ (reference sequence). This CDR3 reads CASREQGATEAFF. Here the CDR3 DNA reads TGTGCCAGCAGGGAGCAGGGGGCGACTGAAGCTTTCTTT.

A few counts support this clone. This chain connects TRBV9 to TRBJ1-4; D unresolved. From germline, CDR1 is SGDLS and CDR2 YYNGEE. CDR3 length: 14 residues. The V gene lost 0 bases and the J gene lost 7 bases, with 10 bases spanning the gap. CDR3 sequence (DNA): TGTGCCAGCAGCGTAGGGCAGAACAGTGAAAAACTGTTTTTT. Protein product: CASSVGQNSEKLFF. The full variable domain, in which reference TRBV9 and TRBJ1-4 provide the parts outside the CDR3, is DSGVTQTPKHLITATGQRVTLRCSPRSGDLSVYWYQQSLDQGLQFLIQYYNGEERAKGNILERFSAQQFPDLHSELNLSSLELGDSALYFCASSVGQNSEKLFFGSGTQLSVL.

The CDR3 region has the DNA TGTGCCAGCAGTTACTCGTTGCTGGGACACACTCGCCACGAGCAGTACTTC. Translation gives CASSYSLLGHTRHEQYF. The chain links TRBV6-2 or TRBV6-3 to TRBJ2-7; a weak D match, TRBD1 (6 bases). This CDR3 comprises 17 residues. Per the germline V gene, CDR1 is MNHEY and CDR2 is SVGEGT. The germline V and J ends were trimmed by 0 bases and 5 bases, with 20 bases remaining between them.

The gene calls are TRBV29-1 and TRBJ2-1, with D maybe TRBD2 (6 bases). This CDR3 spans 12 amino acids. Per germline, CDR1 SQVTM and CDR2 ANQGSEA. With 1 base removed from V and 6 bases from J, the gap between germline ends came to 7 bases. This chain's CDR3 is CSVEAGSNEQFF. The CDR3 coding sequence is TGCAGCGTTGAAGCCGGGAGCAATGAGCAGTTCTTC.

The genes are TRBV5-6 and TRBJ1-2; TRBD1 is a possible D gene (6 bases). The V gene lost 0 bases and the J gene lost 2 bases, with 14 bases spanning the gap. Per germline, CDR1 SGHDT and CDR2 YYEEEE. This CDR3 is built from 16 residues. In DNA, the CDR3 is TGTGCCAGCAGCTTGGACAGGGCGATTCCCAACTATGGCTACACCTTC. The encoded protein is CASSLDRAIPNYGYTF.

The gene calls are TRBV12-3 or TRBV12-4 and TRBJ2-7, with D possibly matching TRBD2 (7 bases). The V gene lost 5 bases and the J gene lost 6 bases, with 8 bases spanning the gap. The CDR3 covers 11 residues. The CDR3 spells CASSRGGEQYF. The CDR3 DNA reads as TGTGCCAGCAGTAGGGGGGGCGAGCAGTACTTC.

J is TRBJ1-1 and V is TRBV18; TRBD1 matches at 7 bases. V lost 2 bases, J lost 7 bases, and 7 bases stayed unmatched. CDR3 length equals 14 residues. The germline CDR1 and CDR2 sequences are KGHSH and LQKENI. The CDR3, as DNA: TGTGCCAGCTCACCAGACAGGGTGGAAGGTGAAGCTTTCTTT. Translation gives CASSPDRVEGEAFF.

The rearrangement uses TRBV20-1 and TRBJ1-2; 7 bases align to TRBD1. The CDR3 covers 11 residues. CDR1 and CDR2 from the germline V gene are DFQATT and SNEGSKA (reference sequence). The V gene end was trimmed by 6 bases and the J gene end by 4 bases; junction bases not matched to a gene: 2. Written as DNA, the CDR3 is TGCAGTGCGTGGGACAGCTATGGCTACACCTTC. It encodes CSAWDSYGYTF.

This chain uses TRBV20-1 with TRBJ1-4, with D perhaps TRBD1 (5 bases). Per the germline V gene, CDR1 is DFQATT and CDR2 is SNEGSKA (reference sequence). V gave up 1 base and J gave up 14 bases, with 11 bases separating them. The CDR3 has 11 amino acids. The CDR3 sequence: CSARGMEGLFF. DNA of the CDR3: TGCAGTGCTAGAGGGATGGAGGGGCTGTTTTTT.

This clone came up once. The J gene is TRBJ2-2, the V gene TRBV7-2, with D perhaps matching TRBD1 (5 bases). Looked up from germline, CDR1 is SGHTA and CDR2 is FQGNSA. This CDR3 region has 14 residues. Trimming cost V 6 bases and J 7 bases, with 15 bases left between them. The DNA for the CDR3 is TGTGCCAGCAGTTTCCTTCAGGGCCGCGGGGAGCTGTTTTTT. This encodes CASSFLQGRGELFF.

J is TRBJ2-3 and V is TRBV19, with 7 bases fitting TRBD1. Germline CDR1 is LNHDA and CDR2 is SQIVND (reference sequence). The CDR3 is 15 amino acids. The ends lost 3 bases at V and 2 bases at J; junction bases unmatched: 5. CDR3 sequence: CASSMGTEYTDTQYF. The CDR3, as DNA: TGTGCCAGTAGTATGGGGACAGAATACACAGATACGCAGTATTTT. The variable domain in full, completed from reference TRBV19 and TRBJ2-3, reads DGGITQSPKYLFRKEGQNVTLSCEQNLNHDAMYWYRQDPGQGLRLIYYSQIVNDFQKGDIAEGYSVSREKKESFPLTVTSAQKNPTAFYLCASSMGTEYTDTQYFGPGTRLTVL.

The chain uses TRBV11-3 and TRBJ2-1; D is undetermined. CDR1 SGHNT and CDR2 YENEEA come from the germline V gene. The V gene lost 4 bases and the J gene lost 9 bases, with 10 bases spanning the gap. The CDR3 contains 12 residues. CDR3 in amino acids: CASSSLATEQFF. Here the CDR3 DNA reads TGTGCCAGCAGCTCCTTAGCAACTGAGCAGTTCTTC.

This sequence joins TRBV5-4 and TRBJ2-2, with D perhaps matching TRBD1 (5 bases). This CDR3 has 13 residues. Germline CDR1 SGHNT, CDR2 YYREEE (reference sequence). Trimming removed 3 bases from V and 4 bases from J, with 7 bases in between. CDR3 bases: TGTGCCAGCAGCTATGACAGCACCGGGGAGCTGTTTTTT. Amino acids: CASSYDSTGELFF.

The rearrangement joins TRBV11-2 to TRBJ2-7; D gene unclear. The CDR3 length is 12 residues. Trimming stripped 5 bases from V and 7 bases from J, with 12 bases between. Germline V gene lookup returns CDR1 SGHAT and CDR2 FQNNGV. In nucleotides, the CDR3 is TGTGCCAGCAGCCCCTCCGGTTTAGAGCAGTACTTC. It yields the protein CASSPSGLEQYF.

This chain connects TRBV11-1 to TRBJ2-7; D unresolved. The V and J ends lost 1 base and 0 bases respectively, with 7 bases between them. Germline V gene sequence: CDR1 SGHAT, CDR2 FQDESV (reference sequence). This CDR3 has 14 residues. CDR3 residues: CASSLVASSYEQYF. The DNA for the CDR3 is TGTGCCAGCAGCTTAGTGGCTAGCTCCTACGAGCAGTACTTC.